The next 5 T cell receptor beta chains were all read from a single sample in a study of tumor-infiltrating lymphocytes in primary liver carcinoma. Scientists recovered RNA and DNA together from roughly 18-30 mg of unsorted bulk tissue. Researchers generated TCR beta cDNA from approximately 0.55 ug of total RNA, relying on a constant-region primer. Each TCR beta library was derived from three nested multiplex PCR rounds that employed slightly modified ARM-PCR. Investigators reported that the first two PCR rounds, at around 10 cycles each, used TRBV1-TRBV30 forward primers with a C-beta reverse primer. TCRdb independently ran MiXCR on the multiplex PCR reads; one entry per CDR3 protein. The sample consists of some 87,000 distinct CDR3 sequences, 55% to 75% of them appearing once. The sequenced sample was tumor-adjacent normal liver tissue. The receptors stem from a man in his forties or fifties with primary liver carcinoma and hepatitis B virus infection.

Notes on this clonotype: A junction boundary mismatches the germline segment, possibly from a read error. The chain combines TRBV13 with TRBJ1-4, with D possibly matching TRBD1 (5 bases). Germline-derived CDR1 and CDR2 are PRHDT and FYEKMQ (reference sequence). There are 13 residues in the CDR3. DNA for the CDR3: TGTGCCAGCAAGGGGTTTACGGCGGGAAAACTCTTTTTT. This codes for CASKGFTAGKLFF.

This clonotype was picked up one time. A much more abundant neighbour one base away suggests this may be a read error. V and J are TRBV5-4 and TRBJ2-1; tentatively, D is TRBD2 (5 bases). Looked up from germline, CDR1 is SGHNT and CDR2 is YYREEE (reference sequence). The CDR3 loop spans 15 amino acids. The CDR3: CTSSLSPRGYNEQFF. CDR3 sequence (DNA): TGTACCAGCAGCTTAAGCCCTCGAGGGTACAATGAGCAGTTCTTC.

This clonotype was picked up a small number of times. The CDR3 DNA follows: TGTGCCAGCAGTCCCATCCCCGGGCTGGGGGATGAAAAACTGTTTTTT. Translating it yields CASSPIPGLGDEKLFF. The genes are TRBV28 and TRBJ1-4; D may be TRBD1 (5 bases). V was pared by 5 bases and J by 6 bases, with 19 bases between. CDR1 and CDR2 (germline): MDHEN, SYDVKM. The CDR3 runs to 16 residues.

This clonotype was observed at least ten times. V gene TRBV10-3 combines with J gene TRBJ2-7; no definite D call. The V end was cut by 0 bases, the J end by 9 bases, with 9 bases between. The CDR3 has 12 amino acids. Germline V lookup: CDR1 ENHRY, CDR2 SYGVKD. CDR3 coding DNA: TGTGCCATCAGTGAGTCGGCGGACGCGCAGTACTTC. As protein: CAISESADAQYF.

This clonotype has only a few counts. The chain is built from TRBV11-2 and TRBJ1-1, with D perhaps matching TRBD1 (5 bases). The CDR3 contains 14 residues. Looked up from germline, CDR1 is SGHAT and CDR2 is FQNNGV. Deletions cut 3 bases from V and 7 bases from J, with 15 bases between. As DNA, the CDR3 is TGTGCCAGCAGCTTCGGGGCAGGGTTTGGTGAAGCTTTCTTT. It codes for CASSFGAGFGEAFF.